This T cell receptor beta chain comes out of a study of cytomegalovirus exposure and HLA in healthy donors. Overall study findings and caveats: Researchers had no immune exposure information except CMV serostatus available. Some TCR beta chains (more than 150 of them) were listed as cytomegalovirus-associated.

Details on this clone: Antigen specificity is unknown.

60 Vbeta and 13 Jbeta primers were used in PCR. Some clones are missing from TCRdb's copy, which holds only in-frame ones; the method was immunoSEQ multiplex PCR. The top ten clones hold about 11% of a sample with fewer than 50,000 clones, roughly 63% of them seen once. This CDR3 is 14 amino acids long. Germline values: CDR1 SGHVS, CDR2 FQNEAQ. Trimming took 5 bases from V and 4 from J, leaving 14 bases between them. The TCR comes from a man aged 55 to 70 in good health and CMV-seropositive. Sequenced input: PBMCs. V usage is TRBV7-8 and J usage is TRBJ1-2; D is possibly TRBD1 (6 bases). The CDR3 DNA reads TGTGCCAGCAGCAAGGACCAGGGGACCTATGGCTACACCTTC. Residues: CASSKDQGTYGYTF.